This TCR beta chain comes out of a study of molecular identifiers for immune sequencing clone quantification. The V gene's germline CDR1 is SGHTA and CDR2 FQGNSA. The CDR3 spans 12 residues. V was clipped by 4 bases and J by 6 bases, with 10 bases between them. MiXCR was run by TCRdb on the PCR reads, yielding one entry per CDR3 protein. Among roughly 100,000 distinct CDR3 sequences listed, about a third were seen once. The sequenced sample consisted of naive CD8+ T cells from blood, with Jurkat cell RNA spiked in. The sample's subset: FACS-sorted CD8+CD4-CCR7+CD45RA+ naive T cells. The chain couples TRBV7-2 to TRBJ2-7; D is uncertain. The clonotype was recovered from a human donor in good health. Some libraries in this study had Jurkat cell RNA spiked in. This chain's CDR3 is CASSSGPSEQYF. Here the CDR3 DNA reads TGTGCCAGCAGCTCCGGACCGTCCGAGCAGTACTTC. Supplemented by reference TRBV7-2 and TRBJ2-7, the full variable domain reads GAGVSQSPSNKVTEKGKDVELRCDPISGHTALYWYRQSLGQGLEFLIYFQGNSAPDKSGLPSDRFSAERTGGSVSTLTIQRTQQEDSAVYLCASSSGPSEQYFGPGTRLTVT.